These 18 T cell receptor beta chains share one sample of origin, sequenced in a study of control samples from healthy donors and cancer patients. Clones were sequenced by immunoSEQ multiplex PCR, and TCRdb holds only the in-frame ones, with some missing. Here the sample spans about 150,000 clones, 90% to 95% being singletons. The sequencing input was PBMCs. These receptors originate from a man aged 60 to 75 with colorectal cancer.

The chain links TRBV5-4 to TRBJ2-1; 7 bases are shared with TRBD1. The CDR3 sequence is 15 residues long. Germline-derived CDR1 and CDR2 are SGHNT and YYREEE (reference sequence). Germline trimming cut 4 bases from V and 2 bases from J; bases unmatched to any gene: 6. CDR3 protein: CASSPGQGAYNEQFF. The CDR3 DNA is TGTGCCAGCAGCCCCGGGCAGGGGGCCTACAATGAGCAGTTCTTC.

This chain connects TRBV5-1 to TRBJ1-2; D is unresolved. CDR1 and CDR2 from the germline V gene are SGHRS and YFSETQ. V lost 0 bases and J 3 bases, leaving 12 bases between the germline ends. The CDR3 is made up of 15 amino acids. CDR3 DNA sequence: TGCGCCAGCAGCTTGGCCCCAGCAGCATACTATGGCTACACCTTC. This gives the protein CASSLAPAAYYGYTF. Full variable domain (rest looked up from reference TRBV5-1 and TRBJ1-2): KAGVTQTPRYLIKTRGQQVTLSCSPISGHRSVSWYQQTPGQGLQFLFEYFSETQRNKGNFPGRFSGRQFSNSRSEMNVSTLELGDSALYLCASSLAPAAYYGYTFGSGTRLTVV.

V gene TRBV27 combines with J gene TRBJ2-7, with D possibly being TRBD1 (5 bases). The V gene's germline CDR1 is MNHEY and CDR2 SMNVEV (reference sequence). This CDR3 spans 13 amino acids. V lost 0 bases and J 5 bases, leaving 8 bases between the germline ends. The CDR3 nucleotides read TGTGCCAGCAGTTTATCAGGGGCCGACGAGCAGTACTTC. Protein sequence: CASSLSGADEQYF.

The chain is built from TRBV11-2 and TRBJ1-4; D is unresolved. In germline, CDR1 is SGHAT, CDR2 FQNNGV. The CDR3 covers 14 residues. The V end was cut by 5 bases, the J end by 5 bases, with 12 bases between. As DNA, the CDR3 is TGTGCCAGCAGCCCCTATGGGTTCAATGAAAAACTGTTTTTT. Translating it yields CASSPYGFNEKLFF.

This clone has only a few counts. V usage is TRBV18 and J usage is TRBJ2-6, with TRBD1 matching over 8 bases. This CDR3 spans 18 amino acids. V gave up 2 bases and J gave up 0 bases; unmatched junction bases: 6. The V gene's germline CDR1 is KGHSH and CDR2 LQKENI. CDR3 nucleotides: TGTGCCAGCTCACCAGGACAGGGAGCTAACTCTGGGGCCAACGTCCTGACTTTC. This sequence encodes CASSPGQGANSGANVLTF. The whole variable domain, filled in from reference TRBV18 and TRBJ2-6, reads NAGVMQNPRHLVRRRGQEARLRCSPMKGHSHVYWYRQLPEEGLKFMVYLQKENIIDESGMPKERFSAEFPKEGPSILRIQQVVRGDSAAYFCASSPGQGANSGANVLTFGAGSRLTVL.

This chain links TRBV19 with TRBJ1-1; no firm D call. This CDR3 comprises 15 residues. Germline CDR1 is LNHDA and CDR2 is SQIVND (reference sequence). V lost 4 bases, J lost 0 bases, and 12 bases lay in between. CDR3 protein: CASSTPRRLNTEAFF. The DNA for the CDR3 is TGTGCCAGTAGTACTCCCCGCCGCCTGAACACTGAAGCTTTCTTT.

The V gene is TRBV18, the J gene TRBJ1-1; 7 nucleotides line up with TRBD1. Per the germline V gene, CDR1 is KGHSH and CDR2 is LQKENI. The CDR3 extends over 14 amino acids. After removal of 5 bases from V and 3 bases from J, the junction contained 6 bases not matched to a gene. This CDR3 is CASSKGARDTEAFF. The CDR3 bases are TGTGCCAGCTCAAAGGGGGCGCGTGACACTGAAGCTTTCTTT.

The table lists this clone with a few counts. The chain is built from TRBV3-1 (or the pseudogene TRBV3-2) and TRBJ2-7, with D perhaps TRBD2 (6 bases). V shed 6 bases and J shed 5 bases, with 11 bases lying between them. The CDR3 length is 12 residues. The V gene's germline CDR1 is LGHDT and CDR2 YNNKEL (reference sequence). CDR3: CASSYPGDEQYF. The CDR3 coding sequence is TGTGCCAGCAGTTACCCGGGGGACGAGCAGTACTTC.

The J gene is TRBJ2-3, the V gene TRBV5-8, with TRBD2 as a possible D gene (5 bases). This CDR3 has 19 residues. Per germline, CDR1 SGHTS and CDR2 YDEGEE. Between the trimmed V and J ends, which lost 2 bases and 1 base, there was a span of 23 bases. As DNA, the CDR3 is TGTGCCAGCAGCTTTTTTTCTAAGAGGGCCCGAATCCGCACAGATACGCAGTATTTT. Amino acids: CASSFFSKRARIRTDTQYF. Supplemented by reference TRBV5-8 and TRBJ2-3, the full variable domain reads EAGVTQSPTHLIKTRGQQATLRCSPISGHTSVYWYQQALGLGLQFLLWYDEGEERNRGNFPPRFSGRQFPNYSSELNVNALELEDSALYLCASSFFSKRARIRTDTQYFGPGTRLTVL.

CDR3 loop: CASRSTVFTEAFF. The DNA of the CDR3 is TGTGCCAGCAGGTCGACGGTTTTCACTGAAGCTTTCTTT. The V and J genes are TRBV7-9 and TRBJ1-1; D not resolved. Looked up from germline, CDR1 is SEHNR and CDR2 is FQNEAQ (reference sequence). Trimming cost V 6 bases and J 4 bases, with 12 bases left between them. CDR3 length: 13 amino acids.

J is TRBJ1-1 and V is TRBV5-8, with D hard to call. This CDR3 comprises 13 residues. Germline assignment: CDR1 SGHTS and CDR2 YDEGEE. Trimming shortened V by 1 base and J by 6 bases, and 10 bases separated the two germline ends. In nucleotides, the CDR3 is TGTGCCAGCAGCTTGAAATCCTGGCCTGAAGCTTTCTTT. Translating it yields CASSLKSWPEAFF.

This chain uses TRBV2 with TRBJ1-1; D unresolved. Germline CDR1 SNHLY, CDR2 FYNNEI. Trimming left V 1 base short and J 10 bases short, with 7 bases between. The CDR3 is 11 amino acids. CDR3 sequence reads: CASSEEEGAFF. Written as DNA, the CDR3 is TGTGCCAGCAGTGAAGAGGAGGGAGCTTTCTTT.

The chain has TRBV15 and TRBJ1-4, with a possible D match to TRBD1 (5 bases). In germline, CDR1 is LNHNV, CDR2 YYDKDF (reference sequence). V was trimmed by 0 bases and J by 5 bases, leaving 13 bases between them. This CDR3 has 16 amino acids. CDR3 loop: CATSRDGGPSNEKLFF. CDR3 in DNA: TGTGCCACCAGCAGAGATGGGGGACCGTCGAATGAAAAACTGTTTTTT.

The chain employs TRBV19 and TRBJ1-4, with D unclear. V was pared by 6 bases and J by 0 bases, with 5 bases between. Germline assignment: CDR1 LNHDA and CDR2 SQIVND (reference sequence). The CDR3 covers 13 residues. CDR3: CASSFATNEKLFF. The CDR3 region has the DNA TGTGCCAGTAGCTTTGCAACTAATGAAAAACTGTTTTTT.

CDR3 in DNA: TGTGCCACCACGGACAGGGGCTATAGCAATCAGCCCCAGCATTTT. As protein: CATTDRGYSNQPQHF. The rearrangement links TRBV19 to TRBJ1-5, with 9 bases that match TRBD1. Germline trimming cut 10 bases from V and 0 bases from J; bases unmatched to any gene: 7. This CDR3 contains 15 residues. Germline lookup yields CDR1 LNHDA and CDR2 SQIVND (reference sequence).

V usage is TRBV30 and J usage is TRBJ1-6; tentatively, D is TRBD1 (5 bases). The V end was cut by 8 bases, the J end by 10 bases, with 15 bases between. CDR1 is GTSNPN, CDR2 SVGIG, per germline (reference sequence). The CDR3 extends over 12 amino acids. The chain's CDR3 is CAAREGRSPLHF. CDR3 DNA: TGTGCCGCCCGGGAGGGACGGTCACCCCTCCACTTT.

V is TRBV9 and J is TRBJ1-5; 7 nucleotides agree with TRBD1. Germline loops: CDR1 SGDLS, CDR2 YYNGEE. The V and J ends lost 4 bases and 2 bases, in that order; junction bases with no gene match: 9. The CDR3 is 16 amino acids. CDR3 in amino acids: CASSTRTGLGNQPQHF. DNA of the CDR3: TGTGCCAGCAGCACCCGGACAGGCTTGGGCAATCAGCCCCAGCATTTT.

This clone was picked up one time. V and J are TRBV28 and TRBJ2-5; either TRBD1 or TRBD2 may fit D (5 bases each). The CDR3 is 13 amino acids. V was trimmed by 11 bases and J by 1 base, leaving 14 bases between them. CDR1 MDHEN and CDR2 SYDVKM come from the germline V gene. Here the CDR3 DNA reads TGTGCCGCGACTAAGGGGATCCAAGAGACCCAGTACTTC. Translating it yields CAATKGIQETQYF.